These 6 T cell receptor beta chains came from one sample sequenced in a study of kidney transplant recipient with SARS-CoV-2 infection. A single record per CDR3 protein comes from TCRdb applying MiXCR to the reads. In the table there are 250,000 or so distinct CDR3 sequences, 29% of which are singletons. The sample was a blood sample, taken at baseline and on day 111 from a kidney transplant recipient. These receptors were taken from a male patient younger than 45 who had COVID-19 and was a kidney transplant recipient. The graft donor may have contributed some T cells.

This clonotype was counted many times. The chain joins TRBV28 to TRBJ1-5; D remains unclear. This CDR3 contains 15 residues. Germline assignment: CDR1 MDHEN and CDR2 SYDVKM. V shed 6 bases and J shed 0 bases, with 12 bases lying between them. The CDR3 DNA sequence: TGTGCCAGCAGGGTAATGGGGATTAGCAATCAGCCCCAGCATTTT. It encodes CASRVMGISNQPQHF.

Turning to this clonotype: One base away lies a much larger clone, so this may be a sequencing read error. The CDR3 DNA reads as TGTGCCAGCAGCCTTTATCCGGGAGCTGATAATTCACCCCTCCACTTT. This translates into CASSLYPGADNSPLHF. V gene TRBV5-4 combines with J gene TRBJ1-6; D not certain. Trimming stripped 4 bases from V and 5 bases from J, with 16 bases between. This CDR3 is 16 amino acids long. Germline V gene sequence: CDR1 SGHNT, CDR2 YYREEE (reference sequence). Using reference TRBV5-4 and TRBJ1-6 for the parts outside the CDR3, the full variable domain is ETGVTQSPTHLIKTRGQQVTLRCSSQSGHNTVSWYQQALGQGPQFIFQYYREEENGRGNFPPRFSGLQFPNYSSELNVNALELDDSALYLCASSLYPGADNSPLHFGNGTRLTVT.

The table lists this clonotype with many counts. V and J are TRBV7-9 and TRBJ2-2; 11 nucleotides agree with TRBD2. This CDR3 has 16 residues. The V segment lost 5 bases and the J segment 6 bases; nucleotides outside the gene matches: 8. Looked up from germline, CDR1 is SEHNR and CDR2 is FQNEAQ (reference sequence). The CDR3 spells CASSPVAGGPSGELFF. The CDR3 DNA reads as TGTGCCAGCAGCCCTGTAGCGGGGGGGCCATCCGGGGAGCTGTTTTTT.

This clonotype was picked up many times. V and J are TRBV24-1 and TRBJ1-2; D is uncertain. CDR3 length: 17 amino acids. V shed 6 bases and J shed 4 bases, with 23 bases lying between them. Per germline, CDR1 KGHDR and CDR2 SFDVKD. The CDR3 nucleotides read TGTGCCACCAGTCCACGTAATAGTACCAGAAAGACCTATGGCTACACCTTC. Translated: CATSPRNSTRKTYGYTF.

In its sample, this clonotype was seen many times. The chain joins TRBV7-9 to TRBJ1-5; the match to TRBD1 covers 7 bases. Germline assignment: CDR1 SEHNR and CDR2 FQNEAQ (reference sequence). V shed 3 bases, J shed 3 bases, and the junction held 2 bases outside the gene matches. There are 14 residues in the CDR3. The CDR3 spells CASSFGTDNQPQHF. The CDR3 DNA sequence: TGTGCCAGCAGCTTCGGGACAGACAATCAGCCCCAGCATTTT.

This clonotype was recorded many times. J is TRBJ2-7 and V is TRBV3-1; 15 bases are shared with TRBD2. The CDR3 runs 15 residues. Germline V CDR1 and CDR2: LGHDT, YNNKEL (reference sequence). V lost 2 bases and J lost 6; bases outside the gene matches: 2. The CDR3 is CASSQWTSGRAEQYF. The CDR3 DNA sequence: TGTGCCAGCAGCCAATGGACTAGCGGGAGGGCCGAGCAGTACTTC.